This T cell receptor (beta chain) was captured by sequencing in a study of blood T cell repertoires in COVID-19. Study-wide context: Samples taken during acute and convalescent COVID-19 were collected in the United States, Italy and Spain. PBMCs, B-cell-depleted T cells, or T cells provided the cDNA or gDNA that made up the material.

V dropped 9 bases and J dropped 7; count of bases not matched to a gene: 11. Germline CDR1 is MNHEY and CDR2 is SMNVEV (reference sequence). This CDR3 contains 13 residues. Per the authors' pipeline: Nucleated cell counts were estimated from reference gene primer amplification. The data were produced by immunoSEQ multiplex PCR, yet TCRdb's version contains in-frame clones alone and is incomplete. V, J and clone size derive from that table, while D and trimming were established from the DNA sequence. This table holds around 80,000 clones, more than 80% found once. The origin of this receptor is a woman aged 80 or older with active or convalescent COVID-19. V usage is TRBV27 and J usage is TRBJ1-1; TRBD1 matches 7 bases. Specimen: peripheral blood. DNA for the CDR3: TGTGCCAGTGTGGACAGGAGGTCACTTGAAGCTTTCTTT. This translates into CASVDRRSLEAFF.